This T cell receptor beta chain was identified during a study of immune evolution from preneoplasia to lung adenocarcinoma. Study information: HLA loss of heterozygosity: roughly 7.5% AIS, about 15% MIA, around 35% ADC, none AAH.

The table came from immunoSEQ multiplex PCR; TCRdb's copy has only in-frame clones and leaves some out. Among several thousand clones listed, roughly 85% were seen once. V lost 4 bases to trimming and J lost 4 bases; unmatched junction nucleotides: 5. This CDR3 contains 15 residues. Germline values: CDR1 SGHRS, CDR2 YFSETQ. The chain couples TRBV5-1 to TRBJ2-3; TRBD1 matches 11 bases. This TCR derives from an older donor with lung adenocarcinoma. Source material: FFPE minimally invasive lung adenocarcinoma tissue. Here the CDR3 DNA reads TGCGCCAGCAGCGCTGGGACAGGGGGGGCAGATACGCAGTATTTT. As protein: CASSAGTGGADTQYF. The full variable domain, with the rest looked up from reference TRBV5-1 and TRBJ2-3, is KAGVTQTPRYLIKTRGQQVTLSCSPISGHRSVSWYQQTPGQGLQFLFEYFSETQRNKGNFPGRFSGRQFSNSRSEMNVSTLELGDSALYLCASSAGTGGADTQYFGPGTRLTVL.